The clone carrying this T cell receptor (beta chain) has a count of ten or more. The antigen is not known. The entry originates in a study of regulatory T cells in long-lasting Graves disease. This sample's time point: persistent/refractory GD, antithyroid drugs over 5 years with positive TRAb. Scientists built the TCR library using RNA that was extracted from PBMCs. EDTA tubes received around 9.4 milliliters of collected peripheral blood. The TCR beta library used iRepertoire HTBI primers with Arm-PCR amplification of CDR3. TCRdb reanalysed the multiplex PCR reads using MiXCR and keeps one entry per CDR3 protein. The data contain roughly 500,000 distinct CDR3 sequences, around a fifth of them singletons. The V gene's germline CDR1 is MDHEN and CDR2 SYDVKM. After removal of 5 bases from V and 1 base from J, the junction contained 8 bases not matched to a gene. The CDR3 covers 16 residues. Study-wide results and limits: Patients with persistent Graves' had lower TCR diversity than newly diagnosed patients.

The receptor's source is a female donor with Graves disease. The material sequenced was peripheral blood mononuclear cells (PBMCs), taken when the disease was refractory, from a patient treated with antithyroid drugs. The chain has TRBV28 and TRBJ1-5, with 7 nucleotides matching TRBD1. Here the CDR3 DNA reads TGTGCCAGCAGTCAAGACAGGGTGGTGAGCAATCAGCCCCAGCATTTT. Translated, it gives CASSQDRVVSNQPQHF.